This T cell receptor (beta chain) was captured in a study of blood T cell repertoires in COVID-19. Looking at the study overall: Spain, Italy and the United States supplied samples that represented acute and convalescent COVID-19. Sources were T cells, B-cell-depleted T cells, or PBMCs; the material itself was cDNA or gDNA.

Methods used by the authors: Quantification of nucleated cells was approximated via reference gene primer amplification. Sequenced by immunoSEQ multiplex PCR; TCRdb stores in-frame clones only, minus some. The V and J calls and clone size are taken from that table; D and trimming were inferred from the DNA. Here the sample spans approximately 80,000 clones, approximately 88% being singletons. Sample: peripheral blood. The receptor was derived from a woman aged 80 or older with acute or convalescent COVID-19.

The CDR3 DNA is TGTGCCAGCAGCGTAGAAGCTACTGGAAACACCATATATTTT. It translates to CASSVEATGNTIYF. This chain links TRBV9 with TRBJ1-3, with unresolved D. Germline V lookup: CDR1 SGDLS, CDR2 YYNGEE. This CDR3 has 14 residues. Trimming removed 0 bases from V and 2 bases from J, with 6 bases in between.